The clone carrying this T cell receptor (beta chain) was counted between two and nine times. What it binds is unknown. The germline V gene has CDR1 MNHGY and CDR2 SAAAGT. The trim removed 5 bases at V and 12 bases at J, leaving 4 bases unmatched. This CDR3 comprises 12 residues. This sample was taken from a study of T cells in localized non-small cell lung cancer. Assay used: immunoSEQ multiplex PCR; TCRdb lists only in-frame clones, some missing. The profile shows approximately 3,000 clones, approximately 25% of them singletons. Investigators took adjacent lung free of atypia at least 2 cm from the tumor margin. Study-level results: Adjacent uninvolved lung had the highest clonality, suggesting focused antigen responses. Adjacent lung held a median around 58 of the top 100 tumor clones. Greater T cell density in blood accompanied longer overall survival.

This TCR came from a man aged 35 to 69 with stage III squamous cell lung carcinoma. Material: normal lung tissue next to the tumor, obtained before any cancer treatment. The V gene is TRBV6-8, the J gene TRBJ1-6, with 7 nucleotides matching TRBD1. The CDR3 DNA follows: TGTGCCAGCAGTCAGGGGGATATACCCCTCCACTTT. Protein product: CASSQGDIPLHF.